These 20 T cell receptor beta chains share one sample of origin, sequenced in a study of T cell responses to AZD1222 COVID-19 vaccine. Only in-frame clones appear in the TCRdb table, and some are missing; sequencing was by immunoSEQ multiplex PCR. The repertoire holds about 97,000 clones, with around 89% as singletons. This specimen consisted of peripheral blood, obtained on day 0 of AZD1222 vaccination. These receptors were taken from an adult in good health.

The chain employs TRBV7-3 and TRBJ2-1; 7 bases map to TRBD2. Germline lookup yields CDR1 SGHTA and CDR2 FQGTGA. This CDR3 region has 15 residues. Trimming cost V 1 base and J 5 bases; bases outside gene matches: 5. The CDR3 loop is CASSLIAGDNNEQFF. The CDR3 region has the DNA TGTGCCAGCAGCTTAATTGCGGGAGATAACAATGAGCAGTTCTTC.

J is TRBJ1-3 and V is TRBV7-4, with D unclear. This CDR3 has 13 amino acids. The germline CDR1 and CDR2 sequences are SGHVT and SQSDAQ. The V end was cut by 0 bases, the J end by 6 bases, with 6 bases between. The CDR3 region is CASSLALENTIYF. As DNA, the CDR3 is TGTGCCAGCAGCTTAGCGCTGGAAAACACCATATATTTT.

This rearrangement joins TRBV9 to TRBJ2-3, with 9 bases identical to TRBD2. This CDR3 is 17 amino acids long. Germline V gene sequence: CDR1 SGDLS, CDR2 YYNGEE. The V gene end was trimmed by 4 bases and the J gene end by 0 bases; junction bases not matched to a gene: 9. CDR3 nucleotides: TGTGCCAGCAGCCGCGCGGGCGGGGGGGCTAGCACAGATACGCAGTATTTT. It encodes CASSRAGGGASTDTQYF.

V usage is TRBV7-3 and J usage is TRBJ1-1, with D possibly being TRBD1 (6 bases). V was trimmed by 6 bases and J by 4 bases, leaving 15 bases between them. The CDR3 runs to 14 residues. Germline loops: CDR1 SGHTA, CDR2 FQGTGA. CDR3 bases: TGTGCCAGCAGTCTACAGGGTGACTCCACTGAAGCTTTCTTT. It codes for CASSLQGDSTEAFF.

In this sample, this clone turned up a few times. V usage is TRBV18 and J usage is TRBJ1-3, with unresolved D. V was shortened by 3 bases and J by 0 bases, with 9 bases between the two germline ends. Germline CDR1 KGHSH, CDR2 LQKENI. The CDR3 runs to 15 residues. The DNA for the CDR3 is TGTGCCAGCTCACCTACGGGAAGCTCTGGAAACACCATATATTTT. This gives the protein CASSPTGSSGNTIYF.

J is TRBJ1-2 and V is TRBV2; TRBD1 matches at 8 bases. The germline V gene encodes CDR1 SNHLY and CDR2 FYNNEI. The CDR3 covers 14 residues. Germline trimming cut 2 bases from V and 5 bases from J; bases unmatched to any gene: 4. The CDR3 protein is CASSESGQGYGYTF. DNA of the CDR3: TGTGCCAGCAGTGAATCTGGACAGGGATATGGCTACACCTTC.

The chain uses TRBV28 and TRBJ1-1, with D perhaps TRBD1 (5 bases). Germline lookup yields CDR1 MDHEN and CDR2 SYDVKM. Trimming took 6 bases from V and 6 from J, leaving 17 bases between them. The CDR3 is made up of 14 amino acids. The chain's CDR3 is CASRGPYLVAEAFF. DNA for the CDR3: TGTGCCAGCAGGGGGCCATATCTTGTAGCTGAAGCTTTCTTT. Drawing the rest from reference TRBV28 and TRBJ1-1, the complete variable domain is DVKVTQSSRYLVKRTGEKVFLECVQDMDHENMFWYRQDPGLGLRLIYFSYDVKMKEKGDIPEGYSVSREKKERFSLILESASTNQTSMYLCASRGPYLVAEAFFGQGTRLTVV.

V gene TRBV18 combines with J gene TRBJ2-5; unclear D gene. The CDR3 is made up of 15 amino acids. In germline, CDR1 is KGHSH, CDR2 LQKENI. V lost 2 bases and J lost 5, with 15 bases in between. For the CDR3, the DNA is TGTGCCAGCTCACCAAGCAGCTTCGAAGTGGAGACCCAGTACTTC. This gives the protein CASSPSSFEVETQYF. The full variable domain, completed using reference TRBV18 and TRBJ2-5, is NAGVMQNPRHLVRRRGQEARLRCSPMKGHSHVYWYRQLPEEGLKFMVYLQKENIIDESGMPKERFSAEFPKEGPSILRIQQVVRGDSAAYFCASSPSSFEVETQYFGPGTRLLVL.

This clone was observed a single time. This chain uses TRBV7-6 with TRBJ2-5; possible D gene TRBD2, 7 bases. The CDR3 spans 16 residues. Trimming shortened V by 1 base and J by 4 bases, and 16 bases separated the two germline ends. The germline V gene encodes CDR1 SGHVS and CDR2 FNYEAQ. The CDR3 DNA reads TGTGCCAGCAGCTTAGAGGCTAGCGGAGGGGGAGAGACCCAGTACTTC. It codes for CASSLEASGGGETQYF.

The chain uses TRBV28 and TRBJ1-2; 7 bases are shared with TRBD1. V lost 1 base, J lost 4 bases, and 3 bases stayed unmatched. The CDR3 spans 14 residues. CDR1 is MDHEN and CDR2 is SYDVKM in the germline V gene. Written as DNA, the CDR3 is TGTGCCAGCAGTTTATCCGACAGGGTCTATGGCTACACCTTC. Its translation is CASSLSDRVYGYTF.

The rearrangement uses TRBV6-6 and TRBJ1-5, with D possibly matching TRBD1 (5 bases). The CDR3 totals 14 residues. Germline V gene data show CDR1 as MNHNY and CDR2 as SVGAGI (reference sequence). Trimming removed 2 bases from V and 0 bases from J, with 5 bases in between. The CDR3 reads CASSYGGSNQPQHF. The DNA for the CDR3 is TGTGCCAGCAGTTACGGGGGTAGCAATCAGCCCCAGCATTTT.

The gene calls are TRBV24-1 and TRBJ2-2; 13 positions agree with TRBD2. Trimming at V came to 4 bases and at J to 4 bases, leaving 5 bases not matched to a gene. CDR3 length: 17 amino acids. CDR1 is KGHDR and CDR2 is SFDVKD in the germline V gene. CDR3 DNA: TGTGCCACCAGTGACCCCGGGACTAGCGGGGCCACCGGGGAGCTGTTTTTT. The encoded protein is CATSDPGTSGATGELFF.

The CDR3 reads CASSSFGTLTYEQYF. CDR3 coding DNA: TGCGCCAGCAGCTCGTTCGGGACCTTAACCTACGAGCAGTACTTC. The rearrangement uses TRBV5-1 and TRBJ2-7; the D gene could be TRBD1 or TRBD2 (5 bases each). Trimming pared 3 bases from V and 2 bases from J, leaving 15 bases between. CDR3 length: 15 residues. The germline gives CDR1 SGHRS, CDR2 YFSETQ. Filled out from reference TRBV5-1 and TRBJ2-7, the complete variable domain reads KAGVTQTPRYLIKTRGQQVTLSCSPISGHRSVSWYQQTPGQGLQFLFEYFSETQRNKGNFPGRFSGRQFSNSRSEMNVSTLELGDSALYLCASSSFGTLTYEQYFGPGTRLTVT.

The rearrangement joins TRBV4-3 to TRBJ2-7; either TRBD1 or TRBD2 may fit D (5 bases each). The CDR3 has 14 residues. CDR1 and CDR2 from the germline V gene are LGHNA and YSLEER. V lost 0 bases and J 3 bases, leaving 9 bases between the germline ends. The CDR3: CASSQDRGDYEQYF. DNA of the CDR3: TGCGCCAGCAGCCAAGACAGAGGGGACTACGAGCAGTACTTC.

The chain combines TRBV7-9 with TRBJ2-1; D call uncertain. Germline CDR1 is SEHNR and CDR2 is FQNEAQ (reference sequence). This CDR3 is built from 16 residues. V was trimmed by 0 bases and J by 2 bases, leaving 11 bases between them. The CDR3 spells CASSLAVGLAYNEQFF. For the CDR3, the DNA is TGTGCCAGCAGCTTAGCGGTGGGCTTAGCCTACAATGAGCAGTTCTTC. Full variable domain (outside the CDR3, taken from reference TRBV7-9 and TRBJ2-1): DTGVSQNPRHKITKRGQNVTFRCDPISEHNRLYWYRQTLGQGPEFLTYFQNEAQLEKSRLLSDRFSAERPKGSFSTLEIQRTEQGDSAMYLCASSLAVGLAYNEQFFGPGTRLTVL.

The chain links TRBV28 to TRBJ1-1, with a tentative D call TRBD1 (5 bases). V was clipped by 6 bases and J by 0 bases, with 11 bases between them. This CDR3 spans 14 amino acids. CDR1 and CDR2 (germline): MDHEN, SYDVKM. DNA of the CDR3: TGTGCCAGCAGGGCAGGGAGTGTGAACACTGAAGCTTTCTTT. Encoded protein: CASRAGSVNTEAFF.

V is TRBV2 and J is TRBJ1-2; 9 bases match TRBD1. The CDR3 is 14 amino acids. Germline-derived CDR1 and CDR2 are SNHLY and FYNNEI. J gave up 11 bases and V 8 bases, and 15 bases lay outside the gene matches. CDR3 protein: CASDPRQGEMTYTF. The CDR3 DNA reads TGTGCCAGCGACCCCAGACAGGGGGAAATGACTTACACCTTC.

The chain has TRBV6-2 or TRBV6-3 and TRBJ2-5; D gene ambiguous. The length of the CDR3 is 17 residues. Germline CDR1 reads MNHEY; CDR2 reads SVGEGT. Trimming left V 0 bases short and J 2 bases short, with 16 bases between. CDR3 in DNA: TGTGCCAGCAGTTACTCGACGGAGTCGTGGATTCAAGAGACCCAGTACTTC. Amino acids: CASSYSTESWIQETQYF.

The genes are TRBV5-8 and TRBJ2-6; 8 bases are a match to TRBD1. Germline V CDR1 and CDR2: SGHTS, YDEGEE. The ends lost 3 bases at V and 4 bases at J; junction bases unmatched: 6. CDR3 length: 16 amino acids. The CDR3 coding sequence is TGTGCCAGCAGCTACCACAGGGGGACCGGGGCCAACGTCCTGACTTTC. It encodes CASSYHRGTGANVLTF.

The rearrangement uses TRBV5-4 and TRBJ1-4; D is unresolved. From germline, CDR1 is SGHNT and CDR2 YYREEE (reference sequence). Trimming removed 1 base from V and 0 bases from J, with 7 bases in between. The CDR3 consists of 15 residues. CDR3 sequence (DNA): TGTGCCAGCAGCTTGTGGGGAGCAACTAATGAAAAACTGTTTTTT. This codes for CASSLWGATNEKLFF.